The 25 T cell receptor beta chains below all came from one sample that was sequenced in a study of blood T cell repertoires in COVID-19. The assay was immunoSEQ multiplex PCR, and TCRdb's table has in-frame clones only and misses some. The sample yields around 65,000 clones, roughly 90% seen once. The specimen was peripheral blood. Source of these receptors: a human donor in a cohort sampled during active COVID-19.

V usage is TRBV5-5 and J usage is TRBJ1-2, with 8 bases identical to TRBD1. Germline values: CDR1 SGHKS, CDR2 YYEKEE (reference sequence). V dropped 2 bases and J dropped 5; count of bases not matched to a gene: 5. This CDR3 has 14 amino acids. Written as DNA, the CDR3 is TGTGCCAGCAGCTTTCTGGACAGGGAATATGGCTACACCTTC. Its translation: CASSFLDREYGYTF. The whole variable domain, remainder taken from reference TRBV5-5 and TRBJ1-2, is DAGVTQSPTHLIKTRGQQVTLRCSPISGHKSVSWYQQVLGQGPQFIFQYYEKEERGRGNFPDRFSARQFPNYSSELNVNALLLGDSALYLCASSFLDREYGYTFGSGTRLTVV.

V gene TRBV5-1 combines with J gene TRBJ2-7; TRBD2 agrees at 13 bases. V shed 5 bases and J 4 bases; nucleotides not matched to a gene: 6. CDR3 length: 15 amino acids. Germline CDR1 is SGHRS and CDR2 is YFSETQ. The CDR3 DNA reads TGCGCCAGCAGACAGACTAGCGGGAGGCAATACGAGCAGTACTTC. Amino acid sequence: CASRQTSGRQYEQYF.

V is TRBV20-1 and J is TRBJ2-7; possibly TRBD1 for D (6 bases). The CDR3 consists of 13 residues. Between the trimmed V and J ends, which lost 3 bases and 0 bases, there was a span of 9 bases. From germline, CDR1 is DFQATT and CDR2 SNEGSKA (reference sequence). CDR3 DNA sequence: TGCAGTGCTAGTAGGACAGCCTCCTACGAGCAGTACTTC. It is translated as CSASRTASYEQYF.

The chain is built from TRBV25-1 and TRBJ2-5, with 8 bases that match TRBD1. CDR1 MGHDK and CDR2 SYGVNS come from the germline V gene. Trimming removed 3 bases from V and 4 bases from J; junction bases left unmatched: 7. This CDR3 comprises 15 residues. CDR3 nucleotide sequence: TGTGCCAGCAGTGACGGCAGGGGGCGAGGAGAGACCCAGTACTTC. This sequence encodes CASSDGRGRGETQYF.

V gene TRBV5-1 combines with J gene TRBJ2-5; 10 bases line up with TRBD1. Germline V gene data show CDR1 as SGHRS and CDR2 as YFSETQ. The V gene end was trimmed by 2 bases and the J gene end by 5 bases; junction bases not matched to a gene: 6. The CDR3 has 15 residues. The CDR3 sequence is CASSFGDRGLETQYF. Here the CDR3 DNA reads TGCGCCAGCAGCTTTGGTGACAGGGGGCTTGAGACCCAGTACTTC. Together with reference TRBV5-1 and TRBJ2-5, the CDR3 gives the full variable domain: KAGVTQTPRYLIKTRGQQVTLSCSPISGHRSVSWYQQTPGQGLQFLFEYFSETQRNKGNFPGRFSGRQFSNSRSEMNVSTLELGDSALYLCASSFGDRGLETQYFGPGTRLLVL.

The chain is built from TRBV3-1 (or the pseudogene TRBV3-2) and TRBJ2-5; possible D gene TRBD1, 6 bases. V was trimmed by 4 bases and J by 2 bases, leaving 11 bases between them. Germline V gene data show CDR1 as LGHDT and CDR2 as YNNKEL (reference sequence). The CDR3 sequence is 14 residues long. The CDR3 sequence: CASSLRDTQETQYF. The CDR3 DNA sequence: TGTGCCAGCAGCCTCCGGGACACACAAGAGACCCAGTACTTC.

This chain connects TRBV7-9 to TRBJ2-6, with 7 bases matching TRBD1. From germline, CDR1 is SEHNR and CDR2 FQNEAQ (reference sequence). Trimming removed 4 bases from V and 4 bases from J; junction bases left unmatched: 13. CDR3 length: 18 amino acids. The CDR3 region has the DNA TGTGCCAGCAGCTCAACAACAGGGGATTTGACCGGGGCCAACGTCCTGACTTTC. It translates to CASSSTTGDLTGANVLTF.

V and J are TRBV7-9 and TRBJ1-2; a possible D gene is TRBD1 (5 bases). The CDR3 loop spans 14 amino acids. Germline lookup yields CDR1 SEHNR and CDR2 FQNEAQ (reference sequence). V lost 8 bases and J 5 bases, leaving 18 bases between the germline ends. The CDR3 is CASHTTDSAYGYTF. Here the CDR3 DNA reads TGTGCCAGCCATACTACCGACAGCGCGTATGGCTACACCTTC.

The rearrangement uses TRBV6-5 and TRBJ1-2; 7 nucleotides align to TRBD1. The CDR3 is 16 amino acids. J was trimmed by 8 bases and V by 0 bases; bases with no gene match: 12. Germline CDR1 is MNHEY and CDR2 is SVGAGI. The CDR3 protein is CASSYSSPRLTGGYTF. DNA for the CDR3: TGTGCCAGCAGTTACTCGAGCCCTAGATTGACAGGGGGCTACACCTTC.

V is TRBV19 and J is TRBJ2-7; TRBD1 aligns across 9 bases. The J segment lost 7 bases and the V segment lost 5 bases, leaving 9 bases of the junction unmatched. The CDR3 loop spans 14 amino acids. The germline gives CDR1 LNHDA, CDR2 SQIVND (reference sequence). DNA of the CDR3: TGTGCCAGTAGTCCCCGGGACAGGGCTGGAGAGCAGTACTTC. Encoded protein: CASSPRDRAGEQYF.

The rearrangement uses TRBV5-1 and TRBJ2-5; D gene uncertain. Germline CDR1 is SGHRS and CDR2 is YFSETQ. The CDR3 spans 15 residues. V lost 4 bases and J 5 bases, leaving 18 bases between the germline ends. In DNA form, the CDR3 reads TGCGCCAGCAGCCAAGACATGCCCTTCGTGGAGACCCAGTACTTC. Amino acids: CASSQDMPFVETQYF.

The chain links TRBV4-2 to TRBJ1-4; 7 bases agree with TRBD1. The ends lost 4 bases at V and 8 bases at J; junction bases unmatched: 10. This CDR3 spans 15 amino acids. CDR1 and CDR2 (germline): LGHNA, YNFKEQ. In nucleotides, the CDR3 is TGTGCCAGCAGCCTTAGACAGGGTTTCAACGAAAAACTGTTTTTT. Its protein is CASSLRQGFNEKLFF.

The chain uses TRBV24-1 and TRBJ2-1; D not resolved. The CDR3 spans 14 residues. Trimming removed 4 bases at V and 8 bases at J, with 14 bases between. Germline CDR1 reads KGHDR; CDR2 reads SFDVKD. In nucleotides, the CDR3 is TGTGCCACCAGTGACGCCTCTTCTACCGATGAGCAGTTCTTC. It is translated as CATSDASSTDEQFF.

There are a few counts of this clone. This chain uses TRBV11-1 with TRBJ1-2; D remains ambiguous. Germline V gene data show CDR1 as SGHAT and CDR2 as FQDESV (reference sequence). V lost 1 base and J lost 3, with 9 bases in between. The CDR3 has 14 amino acids. In DNA, the CDR3 is TGTGCCAGCAGCTTAGGTCCGAGGGACTATGGCTACACCTTC. Translated: CASSLGPRDYGYTF. Filled out from reference TRBV11-1 and TRBJ1-2, the complete variable domain reads EAEVAQSPRYKITEKSQAVAFWCDPISGHATLYWYRQILGQGPELLVQFQDESVVDDSQLPKDRFSAERLKGVDSTLKIQPAELGDSAMYLCASSLGPRDYGYTFGSGTRLTVV.

The rearrangement joins TRBV15 to TRBJ1-5; D might be TRBD1 (6 bases). V lost 0 bases to trimming and J lost 9 bases, with 12 bases between them. Germline V gene lookup returns CDR1 LNHNV and CDR2 YYDKDF (reference sequence). CDR3 length: 14 amino acids. The DNA for the CDR3 is TGTGCCACCAGCAGAGATGGAAGGGGGAGGCCCCAGCATTTT. It is translated as CATSRDGRGRPQHF.

The J gene is TRBJ2-3, the V gene TRBV7-2; D possibly corresponds to TRBD1 (5 bases). The CDR3 spans 16 residues. Trimming left V 1 base short and J 1 base short, with 12 bases between. Germline V lookup: CDR1 SGHTA, CDR2 FQGNSA. In DNA form, the CDR3 reads TGTGCCAGCAGCTTAGAAGGGGTCCCTGGCACAGATACGCAGTATTTT. Translation: CASSLEGVPGTDTQYF.

The chain carries TRBV9 and TRBJ2-7, with 12 bases aligning to TRBD1. Unmatched junction bases numbered 5, after V lost 0 bases and J lost 4 bases. The CDR3 runs to 16 residues. Germline CDR1 and CDR2: SGDLS and YYNGEE. This CDR3 reads CASSVAGQGAPYEQYF. DNA for the CDR3: TGTGCCAGCAGCGTAGCGGGACAGGGGGCGCCTTACGAGCAGTACTTC.

The chain has TRBV7-3 and TRBJ2-3, with TRBD2 matching over 7 bases. Germline CDR1 and CDR2: SGHTA and FQGTGA. CDR3 size: 17 residues. Losses at the gene ends were 0 bases for V and 3 bases for J; bases not matched to a gene: 9. The CDR3 is CASSLTRGTGGTDTQYF. In DNA, the CDR3 is TGTGCCAGCAGCTTAACGAGGGGAACGGGAGGAACAGATACGCAGTATTTT.

The chain couples TRBV5-8 to TRBJ2-2; a weak D match, TRBD2 (5 bases). The V gene lost 1 base and the J gene lost 6 bases, with 16 bases spanning the gap. The CDR3 length is 16 residues. Germline loops: CDR1 SGHTS, CDR2 YDEGEE. This chain's CDR3 is CASSLRVGAIAGELFF. DNA for the CDR3: TGTGCCAGCAGCTTGAGGGTGGGAGCGATCGCCGGGGAGCTGTTTTTT.

The chain has TRBV10-2 and TRBJ2-1, with TRBD2 matching 8 bases. Per germline, CDR1 WSHSY and CDR2 SAAADI. Trimming cost V 4 bases and J 4 bases; bases outside gene matches: 3. The CDR3 is 14 residues long. CDR3 sequence (DNA): TGCGCCAGCAGTGGTAGCGGGGTTTACAATGAGCAGTTCTTC. It encodes CASSGSGVYNEQFF.

The chain combines TRBV19 with TRBJ2-7; maybe TRBD2 (6 bases). This CDR3 spans 13 amino acids. Trimming removed 8 bases at V and 2 bases at J, with 13 bases between. CDR1 is LNHDA and CDR2 is SQIVND in the germline V gene (reference sequence). CDR3 in amino acids: CASSRTIAYEQYF. In nucleotides, the CDR3 is TGTGCCAGTTCCAGGACTATTGCCTACGAGCAGTACTTC.

The rearrangement uses TRBV11-2 and TRBJ1-2; D is unresolved. Trimming cost V 4 bases and J 2 bases, with 11 bases left between them. The CDR3 totals 14 residues. Germline-derived CDR1 and CDR2 are SGHAT and FQNNGV. The CDR3 region is CASSSAIANYGYTF. The CDR3 DNA reads as TGTGCCAGCAGCTCCGCGATCGCAAACTATGGCTACACCTTC.

The J gene is TRBJ2-3, the V gene TRBV19, with D unresolved. The germline CDR1 and CDR2 sequences are LNHDA and SQIVND (reference sequence). The CDR3 totals 15 residues. V shed 1 base and J shed 2 bases, with 10 bases lying between them. For the CDR3, the DNA is TGTGCCAGTAGTATAGGCGCCTACGACACAGATACGCAGTATTTT. Protein: CASSIGAYDTDTQYF.

This chain joins TRBV10-3 and TRBJ2-5; weak D call: TRBD2 (5 bases). The CDR3 is 16 residues long. In germline, CDR1 is ENHRY, CDR2 SYGVKD. V was clipped by 0 bases and J by 2 bases, with 13 bases between them. For the CDR3, the DNA is TGTGCCATCAGTGAGTCGATGGGGAGCACTCAAGAGACCCAGTACTTC. This codes for CAISESMGSTQETQYF.

The chain uses TRBV19 and TRBJ1-4; TRBD1 matches 7 bases. The CDR3 contains 15 residues. The trim removed 3 bases at V and 5 bases at J, leaving 6 bases unmatched. Per the germline V gene, CDR1 is LNHDA and CDR2 is SQIVND (reference sequence). CDR3 coding DNA: TGTGCCAGTAGTATTGCAACAGGGGAGAATGAAAAACTGTTTTTT. As protein: CASSIATGENEKLFF. Filled out from reference TRBV19 and TRBJ1-4, the complete variable domain reads DGGITQSPKYLFRKEGQNVTLSCEQNLNHDAMYWYRQDPGQGLRLIYYSQIVNDFQKGDIAEGYSVSREKKESFPLTVTSAQKNPTAFYLCASSIATGENEKLFFGSGTQLSVL.